The 30 T cell receptor beta chains presented below share a single source sample, sequenced in a study of T cell responses to AZD1222 COVID-19 vaccine. Sequencing used immunoSEQ multiplex PCR; TCRdb keeps in-frame clones, though not all of them. The sample carries around 87,000 clones, roughly 93% recorded once. This specimen was peripheral blood, taken on day 0 of AZD1222 vaccination. The source is an adult in good health.

The CDR3 coding sequence is TGTGCCAGTAGTACCTCAGGGCGCGAGCAGTACTTC. Protein: CASSTSGREQYF. The chain is built from TRBV19 and TRBJ2-7; a weak D match, TRBD1 (5 bases). Germline V lookup: CDR1 LNHDA, CDR2 SQIVND (reference sequence). V lost 4 bases to trimming and J lost 6 bases, with 10 bases between them. This CDR3 has 12 residues.

The chain has TRBV5-8 and TRBJ2-2, with 8 bases identical to TRBD1. Trimming at V came to 4 bases and at J to 0 bases, leaving 2 bases not matched to a gene. The CDR3 runs to 15 residues. Germline V CDR1 and CDR2: SGHTS, YDEGEE. CDR3 protein: CASSPTGANTGELFF. The CDR3 bases are TGTGCCAGCAGCCCGACAGGGGCGAACACCGGGGAGCTGTTTTTT.

This rearrangement joins TRBV3-1 (or the pseudogene TRBV3-2) to TRBJ2-2; the D gene is possibly TRBD2 (5 bases). Trimming removed 4 bases at V and 9 bases at J, with 15 bases between. In germline, CDR1 is LGHDT, CDR2 YNNKEL (reference sequence). The CDR3 loop spans 14 amino acids. The CDR3, as DNA: TGTGCCAGCAGCCCAGACGGGGTTGGCAGGGAGCTGTTTTTT. Amino acid sequence: CASSPDGVGRELFF.

The chain joins TRBV9 to TRBJ2-4; D might be TRBD2 (7 bases). Per the germline V gene, CDR1 is SGDLS and CDR2 is YYNGEE. The CDR3 is made up of 12 amino acids. V lost 4 bases to trimming and J lost 6 bases, with 8 bases between them. This CDR3 is CASSRGGNIQYF. CDR3 DNA: TGTGCCAGCAGCAGGGGGGGAAACATTCAGTACTTC.

This chain links TRBV6-2 or TRBV6-3 with TRBJ1-4; 8 bases match TRBD1. CDR1 MNHEY and CDR2 SVGEGT come from the germline V gene. The CDR3 has 15 amino acids. V lost 6 bases and J lost 7; bases outside the gene matches: 10. The CDR3: CASSTDRGVGEKLFF. DNA for the CDR3: TGTGCCAGCAGCACCGACAGGGGAGTTGGTGAAAAACTGTTTTTT.

The V gene is TRBV28, the J gene TRBJ1-5, with D unresolved. Trimming left V 0 bases short and J 4 bases short, with 13 bases between. The CDR3 length is 16 residues. Germline CDR1 is MDHEN and CDR2 is SYDVKM. The CDR3 bases are TGTGCCAGCAGTTTATGGCACCTAAAGGGAAATCAGCCCCAGCATTTT. It specifies CASSLWHLKGNQPQHF.

The rearrangement links TRBV5-6 to TRBJ2-2; 12 positions match TRBD2. V shed 2 bases, J shed 1 base, and the junction held 0 bases outside the gene matches. Germline V CDR1 and CDR2: SGHDT, YYEEEE. The CDR3 loop spans 16 amino acids. The chain's CDR3 is CASSLLAGGNTGELFF. CDR3 DNA sequence: TGTGCCAGCAGCTTACTAGCGGGGGGGAACACCGGGGAGCTGTTTTTT.

The chain combines TRBV4-1 with TRBJ1-4; D not resolved. This CDR3 has 15 amino acids. The V and J ends lost 0 bases and 8 bases respectively, with 13 bases between them. Looked up from germline, CDR1 is MGHRA and CDR2 is YSYEKL. In DNA form, the CDR3 reads TGCGCCAGCAGCCAAGATACTACCGGAGGAGAAAAACTGTTTTTT. This sequence encodes CASSQDTTGGEKLFF.

The CDR3 DNA sequence: TGCGCCAGCAGCCCGCTAGGGAAGACCCAGTACTTC. Residues: CASSPLGKTQYF. The rearrangement links TRBV5-1 to TRBJ2-5; D is unresolved. Germline CDR1 is SGHRS and CDR2 is YFSETQ. V gave up 4 bases and J gave up 6 bases, with 10 bases separating them. CDR3 length: 12 amino acids.

This chain connects TRBV19 to TRBJ2-7, with 12 bases aligning to TRBD2. This CDR3 has 15 amino acids. The germline V gene encodes CDR1 LNHDA and CDR2 SQIVND (reference sequence). V gave up 5 bases and J gave up 2 bases; unmatched junction bases: 4. CDR3 sequence reads: CASSLGLAGTYEQYF. CDR3 nucleotide sequence: TGTGCCAGTAGTCTTGGACTAGCGGGGACCTACGAGCAGTACTTC.

This sequence joins TRBV11-3 and TRBJ2-5; a weak D match, TRBD2 (6 bases). V dropped 3 bases and J dropped 7 bases, with 12 bases sitting between them. CDR3 length: 13 amino acids. The V gene's germline CDR1 is SGHNT and CDR2 YENEEA. This chain's CDR3 is CASSFASEGTQYF. The CDR3 DNA is TGTGCCAGCAGCTTCGCTAGCGAGGGGACCCAGTACTTC.

The chain employs TRBV10-3 and TRBJ1-2; the D gene is possibly TRBD1 (6 bases). V gave up 0 bases and J gave up 4 bases, with 12 bases separating them. Germline V gene sequence: CDR1 ENHRY, CDR2 SYGVKD. There are 15 residues in the CDR3. The CDR3 region has the DNA TGTGCCATCAGTGAGTCAAGGAGGGGGGGCTATGGCTACACCTTC. As protein: CAISESRRGGYGYTF.

V is TRBV2 and J is TRBJ1-4, with no clear D. V lost 1 base and J 6 bases, leaving 21 bases between the germline ends. This CDR3 spans 18 amino acids. Looked up from germline, CDR1 is SNHLY and CDR2 is FYNNEI. CDR3 DNA sequence: TGTGCCAGCAGTGAAGTCGGGGAACTTGGGTATCGGGATGAAAAACTGTTTTTT. Translated, it gives CASSEVGELGYRDEKLFF. Full variable domain (missing parts from reference TRBV2 and TRBJ1-4): EPEVTQTPSHQVTQMGQEVILRCVPISNHLYFYWYRQILGQKVEFLVSFYNNEISEKSEIFDDQFSVERPDGSNFTLKIRSTKLEDSAMYFCASSEVGELGYRDEKLFFGSGTQLSVL.

The chain links TRBV7-3 to TRBJ2-2; perhaps TRBD1 as D (5 bases). Germline V lookup: CDR1 SGHTA, CDR2 FQGTGA. Trimming took off 1 base at V and 3 bases at J, with 9 bases between the two ends. This CDR3 region has 15 residues. CDR3 coding DNA: TGTGCCAGCAGCTTAAGCCCCAGGGACACCGGGGAGCTGTTTTTT. It translates to CASSLSPRDTGELFF.

V is TRBV10-3 and J is TRBJ2-2; D might be TRBD1 (6 bases). This CDR3 region has 17 residues. V was clipped by 7 bases and J by 1 base, with 19 bases between them. Germline V gene lookup returns CDR1 ENHRY and CDR2 SYGVKD. Written as DNA, the CDR3 is TGTGCCATCAATTCACTTTTCAGGGGAGAGAACACCGGGGAGCTGTTTTTT. Translated: CAINSLFRGENTGELFF.

For the CDR3, the DNA is TGCAGCGGAAAGTCAGAAAACCGGGGCACGGGCCAGAACTATGGCTACACCTTC. As protein: CSGKSENRGTGQNYGYTF. This chain joins TRBV29-1 and TRBJ1-2; maybe TRBD1 (5 bases). Germline V CDR1 and CDR2: SQVTM, ANQGSEA. The germline V and J ends were trimmed by 7 bases and 2 bases, with 29 bases remaining between them. This CDR3 is built from 18 residues.

The rearrangement joins TRBV6-1 to TRBJ1-5; possible D gene TRBD1, 6 bases. V lost 3 bases to trimming and J lost 1 base, with 13 bases between them. CDR3 length: 16 residues. CDR1 is MNHNS, CDR2 SASEGT, per germline. CDR3 amino acids: CASSDFGGGSNQPQHF. The CDR3 nucleotides are TGTGCCAGCAGTGATTTCGGGGGCGGAAGCAATCAGCCCCAGCATTTT.

V usage is TRBV7-9 and J usage is TRBJ1-3; no clear D. Germline-derived CDR1 and CDR2 are SEHNR and FQNEAQ (reference sequence). The CDR3 contains 14 residues. V shed 5 bases and J shed 5 bases, with 13 bases lying between them. The CDR3 spells CASSLDGGRNTIYF. The DNA for the CDR3 is TGTGCCAGCAGCCTAGACGGCGGGAGAAACACCATATATTTT.

The rearrangement links TRBV9 to TRBJ1-3, with D possibly being TRBD1 (5 bases). Germline assignment: CDR1 SGDLS and CDR2 YYNGEE. V was trimmed by 4 bases and J by 0 bases, leaving 14 bases between them. The CDR3 is made up of 16 amino acids. This CDR3 is CASSPGTFGSGNTIYF. CDR3 DNA: TGTGCCAGCAGCCCCGGGACTTTCGGCTCTGGAAACACCATATATTTT.

This chain connects TRBV29-1 to TRBJ1-1, with a tentative D call TRBD1 (5 bases). V lost 3 bases to trimming and J lost 7 bases, with 15 bases between them. Germline CDR1 and CDR2: SQVTM and ANQGSEA. The CDR3 is made up of 13 amino acids. The CDR3 DNA follows: TGCAGCGTTGATAAGTTATCAGGGTTTGAAGCTTTCTTT. This sequence encodes CSVDKLSGFEAFF. Complete variable domain (other parts from reference TRBV29-1 and TRBJ1-1): SAVISQKPSRDICQRGTSLTIQCQVDSQVTMMFWYRQQPGQSLTLIATANQGSEATYESGFVIDKFPISRPNLTFSTLTVSNMSPEDSSIYLCSVDKLSGFEAFFGQGTRLTVV.

This clone was seen a few times. V and J are TRBV7-9 and TRBJ2-1; 10 bases line up with TRBD2. Losses at the gene ends were 0 bases for V and 3 bases for J; bases not matched to a gene: 8. CDR3 length: 18 residues. CDR1 is SEHNR, CDR2 FQNEAQ, per germline (reference sequence). CDR3 residues: CASSLAEWTSGRYNEQFF. Here the CDR3 DNA reads TGTGCCAGCAGCTTAGCCGAATGGACTAGCGGACGCTACAATGAGCAGTTCTTC.

This clone turned up a few times. The chain has TRBV20-1 and TRBJ1-1, with D uncertain. Trimming pared 6 bases from V and 4 bases from J, leaving 9 bases between. CDR3 length equals 11 residues. Germline lookup yields CDR1 DFQATT and CDR2 SNEGSKA (reference sequence). CDR3 region: CSAGDSTEAFF. CDR3 DNA: TGCAGTGCCGGCGATTCCACTGAAGCTTTCTTT.

This clone was recorded once. V and J are TRBV28 and TRBJ2-1, with 9 positions matching TRBD1. The junction had 12 bases not matched to a gene; V was cut back by 5 bases and J by 10 bases. The CDR3 length is 15 residues. Germline lookup yields CDR1 MDHEN and CDR2 SYDVKM. The CDR3 nucleotides are TGTGCCAGCAGTACACCGGGACAGGGCCACCGGGAGCAGTTCTTC. It encodes CASSTPGQGHREQFF.

This chain joins TRBV28 and TRBJ2-1; D is undetermined. Trimming stripped 5 bases from V and 0 bases from J, with 14 bases between. The CDR3 is 16 amino acids. The germline V gene has CDR1 MDHEN and CDR2 SYDVKM. DNA for the CDR3: TGTGCCAGCAGTCCTCTCGTCCTAAGCTCCTACAATGAGCAGTTCTTC. Translating it yields CASSPLVLSSYNEQFF.

The CDR3 DNA follows: TGCAGCGTGGGCAGTTCTTATGATGGCTACACCTTC. It yields the protein CSVGSSYDGYTF. The rearrangement links TRBV29-1 to TRBJ1-2; no firm D call. CDR1 and CDR2 (germline): SQVTM, ANQGSEA. This CDR3 is 12 amino acids long. The V gene lost 6 bases and the J gene lost 6 bases, with 14 bases spanning the gap.

The chain has TRBV3-1 (or the pseudogene TRBV3-2) and TRBJ1-1; D unresolved. The ends were cut back, 0 bases at V and 6 bases at J, with 14 bases in the middle. Germline CDR1 LGHDT, CDR2 YNNKEL (reference sequence). The CDR3 has 15 amino acids. CDR3 amino acids: CASSQEPGGVSEAFF. Here the CDR3 DNA reads TGTGCCAGCAGCCAAGAACCGGGCGGGGTCTCTGAAGCTTTCTTT.

The V and J genes are TRBV5-1 and TRBJ1-6; TRBD1 agrees at 8 bases. Germline V gene lookup returns CDR1 SGHRS and CDR2 YFSETQ. The CDR3 length is 15 residues. Germline trimming cut 0 bases from V and 8 bases from J; bases unmatched to any gene: 4. Here the CDR3 DNA reads TGCGCCAGCAGCTTGGTGGGACAGGATTATTCACCCCTCCACTTT. Translation: CASSLVGQDYSPLHF.

V is TRBV11-1 and J is TRBJ2-3; unclear D gene. The germline V gene encodes CDR1 SGHAT and CDR2 FQDESV (reference sequence). The CDR3 runs to 15 residues. Between the trimmed V and J ends, which lost 5 bases and 3 bases, there was a span of 15 bases. The CDR3 DNA reads as TGTGCCAGCAGCCCTCGAGTGCTAGGGACAGATACGCAGTATTTT. It specifies CASSPRVLGTDTQYF. Drawing the rest from reference TRBV11-1 and TRBJ2-3, the complete variable domain is EAEVAQSPRYKITEKSQAVAFWCDPISGHATLYWYRQILGQGPELLVQFQDESVVDDSQLPKDRFSAERLKGVDSTLKIQPAELGDSAMYLCASSPRVLGTDTQYFGPGTRLTVL.

J is TRBJ2-2 and V is TRBV5-5, with 11 bases fitting TRBD2. Per the germline V gene, CDR1 is SGHKS and CDR2 is YYEKEE (reference sequence). V trimming: 4 bases; J trimming: 3 bases; junction bases outside the gene matches: 5. The CDR3 is 16 amino acids. CDR3 residues: CASSPTGLADTGELFF. In DNA, the CDR3 is TGTGCCAGCAGCCCCACGGGACTAGCGGACACCGGGGAGCTGTTTTTT. Full variable domain (outside the CDR3, taken from reference TRBV5-5 and TRBJ2-2): DAGVTQSPTHLIKTRGQQVTLRCSPISGHKSVSWYQQVLGQGPQFIFQYYEKEERGRGNFPDRFSARQFPNYSSELNVNALLLGDSALYLCASSPTGLADTGELFFGEGSRLTVL.

This chain joins TRBV2 and TRBJ2-6, with D uncertain. This CDR3 has 17 residues. Germline values: CDR1 SNHLY, CDR2 FYNNEI. Trimming pared 3 bases from V and 4 bases from J, leaving 16 bases between. The CDR3 region is CASSERLSYPGANVLTF. CDR3 coding DNA: TGTGCCAGCAGTGAGCGTCTGTCTTATCCCGGGGCCAACGTCCTGACTTTC.